The 23 T cell receptor beta chains presented below share a single source sample, sequenced in a study of blood T cell repertoires in COVID-19. Assay: immunoSEQ multiplex PCR; the TCRdb copy retains only in-frame clones and omits some. The data hold 450,000 or so clones, with approximately 90% observed a single time. The sample was peripheral blood. These receptors originate from a man between 18 and 29 years old with COVID-19, enrolled during active disease.

Note on this clone: The sample carries other DNA sequences with the same CDR3. This chain connects TRBV5-6 to TRBJ2-5, with 10 nucleotides matching TRBD2. The CDR3 is 15 residues long. V was clipped by 0 bases and J by 4 bases; unmatched bases: 3. Germline-derived CDR1 and CDR2 are SGHDT and YYEEEE. The CDR3 reads CASSLVAGGRETQYF. The CDR3 nucleotides read TGTGCCAGCAGCTTGGTAGCGGGGGGTAGAGAGACCCAGTACTTC.

The gene calls are TRBV7-9 and TRBJ2-1; 9 positions agree with TRBD1. The CDR3 has 15 residues. Trimming cost V 2 bases and J 3 bases; bases outside gene matches: 2. The V gene's germline CDR1 is SEHNR and CDR2 FQNEAQ (reference sequence). CDR3: CASSLTGQGYNEQFF. The CDR3 DNA follows: TGTGCCAGCAGCTTAACGGGACAGGGCTACAATGAGCAGTTCTTC.

The rearrangement uses TRBV5-6 and TRBJ2-3; 11 nucleotides align to TRBD2. From germline, CDR1 is SGHDT and CDR2 YYEEEE. There are 17 residues in the CDR3. V gave up 5 bases and J gave up 3 bases; unmatched junction bases: 11. CDR3: CASSLDITSGRTDTQYF. The CDR3 nucleotides read TGTGCCAGCAGTCTTGATATTACTAGCGGGAGAACAGATACGCAGTATTTT.

This chain's CDR3 is CASSAVSPNQPQHF. The CDR3 coding sequence is TGCGCCAGCAGTGCGGTAAGTCCCAATCAGCCCCAGCATTTT. The chain joins TRBV10-2 to TRBJ1-5; unclear D gene. The V gene's germline CDR1 is WSHSY and CDR2 SAAADI. Between the trimmed V and J ends, which lost 4 bases and 3 bases, there was a span of 10 bases. The length of the CDR3 is 14 residues.

This clone came up a few times. The J gene is TRBJ1-4, the V gene TRBV19; TRBD1 matches 7 bases. Germline V gene data show CDR1 as LNHDA and CDR2 as SQIVND (reference sequence). V shed 9 bases, J shed 7 bases, and the junction held 8 bases outside the gene matches. This CDR3 comprises 13 residues. CDR3 loop: CARGSSGGEKLFF. CDR3 nucleotide sequence: TGTGCCAGAGGATCGTCAGGGGGTGAAAAACTGTTTTTT.

This chain uses TRBV7-2 with TRBJ2-1, with a tentative D call TRBD1 (5 bases). The CDR3 length is 15 residues. V lost 1 base and J 5 bases, leaving 12 bases between the germline ends. Germline CDR1 reads SGHTA; CDR2 reads FQGNSA. CDR3 sequence: CASSLETLGHNEQFF. The CDR3 DNA is TGTGCCAGCAGCTTAGAGACCTTGGGGCACAATGAGCAGTTCTTC.

This clone showed up just once. The CDR3 protein is CASRKGSASGVWNEQFF. The CDR3 DNA is TGTGCCAGCAGAAAGGGGTCGGCTAGCGGGGTGTGGAATGAGCAGTTCTTC. The genes are TRBV2 and TRBJ2-1; 9 bases are a match to TRBD2. Trimming cost V 6 bases and J 7 bases; bases outside gene matches: 16. The germline gives CDR1 SNHLY, CDR2 FYNNEI. This CDR3 has 17 amino acids.

The genes are TRBV2 and TRBJ2-1, with TRBD2 identical over 9 bases. Trimming cost V 4 bases and J 4 bases; bases outside gene matches: 5. Germline V gives CDR1 SNHLY, CDR2 FYNNEI. The length of the CDR3 is 15 residues. CDR3 loop: CASSVGTSGYNEQFF. The CDR3 DNA reads as TGTGCCAGCAGTGTGGGCACTAGCGGGTACAATGAGCAGTTCTTC.

This clone was recorded a few times. The genes are TRBV3-1 (or the pseudogene TRBV3-2) and TRBJ1-1; 7 nucleotides align to TRBD1. V trimming: 0 bases; J trimming: 1 base; junction bases outside the gene matches: 5. The CDR3 spans 16 residues. CDR1 LGHDT and CDR2 YNNKEL come from the germline V gene (reference sequence). The DNA for the CDR3 is TGTGCCAGCAGCCAAGATATCGGGACAGCGAACACTGAAGCTTTCTTT. This translates into CASSQDIGTANTEAFF.

The V call is TRBV30, the J call TRBJ2-2, with D uncertain. Germline V gives CDR1 GTSNPN, CDR2 SVGIG (reference sequence). This CDR3 is 14 amino acids long. The V end was cut by 6 bases, the J end by 0 bases, with 11 bases between. The CDR3 sequence is CACKYTANTGELFF. Written as DNA, the CDR3 is TGTGCCTGCAAATATACAGCGAACACCGGGGAGCTGTTTTTT.

This chain joins TRBV18 and TRBJ2-5; D is unresolved. CDR3 length equals 12 residues. Per germline, CDR1 KGHSH and CDR2 LQKENI. Between the trimmed V and J ends, which lost 3 bases and 4 bases, there was a span of 6 bases. As DNA, the CDR3 is TGTGCCAGCTCACCGCGGCTAGAGACCCAGTACTTC. It specifies CASSPRLETQYF.

This clone was seen once. The chain combines TRBV27 with TRBJ2-1, with D perhaps matching TRBD2 (6 bases). This CDR3 region has 14 residues. Per the germline V gene, CDR1 is MNHEY and CDR2 is SMNVEV (reference sequence). The germline V and J ends were trimmed by 7 bases and 2 bases, with 12 bases remaining between them. The chain's CDR3 is CASKERAAYNEQFF. The CDR3 region has the DNA TGTGCCAGCAAGGAGCGGGCAGCCTACAATGAGCAGTTCTTC.

The V and J genes are TRBV19 and TRBJ1-1; 11 bases line up with TRBD1. V gave up 5 bases and J gave up 2 bases; unmatched junction bases: 7. The CDR3 contains 16 residues. The germline V gene has CDR1 LNHDA and CDR2 SQIVND (reference sequence). The CDR3 DNA is TGTGCCAGTAGTCCGGGACAGGGGGGAATAAACACTGAAGCTTTCTTT. Translation gives CASSPGQGGINTEAFF.

Here the CDR3 reads CASTGGGTRTQYF. The CDR3 nucleotides are TGTGCCAGCACTGGGGGGGGGACCCGGACCCAGTACTTC. The chain uses TRBV6-6 and TRBJ2-5; 7 bases fit TRBD2. Unmatched junction bases numbered 9, after V lost 7 bases and J lost 7 bases. Germline-derived CDR1 and CDR2 are MNHNY and SVGAGI (reference sequence). The CDR3 contains 13 residues.

The V gene is TRBV2, the J gene TRBJ2-1, with D tentatively TRBD2 (6 bases). Germline CDR1 SNHLY, CDR2 FYNNEI. This CDR3 has 11 residues. Trimming cost V 7 bases and J 13 bases, with 14 bases left between them. The CDR3 here is CASTLAEPQFF. The CDR3 nucleotides read TGTGCCAGCACCTTAGCGGAGCCACAGTTCTTC.

The chain links TRBV6-5 to TRBJ2-6; no clear D. CDR1 is MNHEY and CDR2 is SVGAGI in the germline V gene. The V and J ends lost 6 bases and 0 bases respectively, with 9 bases between them. The CDR3 sequence is 15 residues long. In DNA form, the CDR3 reads TGTGCCAGCAGCGTACACCTCTCTGGGGCCAACGTCCTGACTTTC. Translation gives CASSVHLSGANVLTF.

The rearrangement links TRBV11-2 to TRBJ2-1, with D unclear. The length of the CDR3 is 13 residues. Germline CDR1 and CDR2: SGHAT and FQNNGV. Trimming stripped 7 bases from V and 8 bases from J, with 15 bases between. The CDR3 spells CASKFSGRDEQFF. CDR3 DNA sequence: TGTGCCAGCAAATTCTCGGGTAGAGATGAGCAGTTCTTC.

V gene TRBV9 combines with J gene TRBJ2-1, with D perhaps TRBD2 (6 bases). Germline V CDR1 and CDR2: SGDLS, YYNGEE. This CDR3 spans 16 amino acids. V lost 0 bases, J lost 5 bases, and 15 bases lay in between. DNA of the CDR3: TGTGCCAGCAGCGTAGGAGGGAGGACATCCGACAATGAGCAGTTCTTC. Protein product: CASSVGGRTSDNEQFF. The full variable domain, completed using reference TRBV9 and TRBJ2-1, is DSGVTQTPKHLITATGQRVTLRCSPRSGDLSVYWYQQSLDQGLQFLIQYYNGEERAKGNILERFSAQQFPDLHSELNLSSLELGDSALYFCASSVGGRTSDNEQFFGPGTRLTVL.

The V call is TRBV11-3, the J call TRBJ2-1, with D maybe TRBD1 (6 bases). In germline, CDR1 is SGHNT, CDR2 YENEEA. The CDR3 contains 15 residues. Trimming left V 2 bases short and J 8 bases short, with 16 bases between. Here the CDR3 DNA reads TGTGCCAGCAGCTTATTAGGGGGAATGACCGATGAGCAGTTCTTC. Protein product: CASSLLGGMTDEQFF.

This clone was counted a single time. The chain is built from TRBV27 and TRBJ1-5; possibly TRBD1 for D (5 bases). CDR3 length: 14 amino acids. Germline values: CDR1 MNHEY, CDR2 SMNVEV (reference sequence). Trimming left V 4 bases short and J 7 bases short, with 14 bases between. CDR3 sequence: CASSWGTGDQPQHF. CDR3 coding DNA: TGTGCCAGCAGTTGGGGGACGGGGGACCAGCCCCAGCATTTT.

The gene calls are TRBV25-1 and TRBJ2-7; 8 bases match TRBD1. The CDR3 consists of 15 residues. Germline V CDR1 and CDR2: MGHDK, SYGVNS. The junction had 7 bases not matched to a gene; V was cut back by 2 bases and J by 4 bases. CDR3 in amino acids: CASSETGGTIYEQYF. As DNA, the CDR3 is TGTGCCAGCAGTGAAACAGGGGGGACCATTTACGAGCAGTACTTC.

This clone was seen a single time. The genes are TRBV4-1 and TRBJ2-1; 9 bases map to TRBD1. CDR1 is MGHRA, CDR2 YSYEKL, per germline. This CDR3 is 14 amino acids long. The junction had 6 bases not matched to a gene; V was cut back by 4 bases and J by 8 bases. CDR3 sequence (DNA): TGCGCCAGCAGCCGATCACAGGGGGCTGATGAGCAGTTCTTC. This translates into CASSRSQGADEQFF.

The chain couples TRBV5-4 to TRBJ2-3; 8 nucleotides line up with TRBD2. Germline V CDR1 and CDR2: SGHNT, YYREEE (reference sequence). V shed 3 bases and J 3 bases; nucleotides not matched to a gene: 9. The CDR3 is 16 amino acids. Here the CDR3 DNA reads TGTGCCAGCAGCTCGACTAGCGCGCTTGGGACAGATACGCAGTATTTT. It encodes CASSSTSALGTDTQYF.